The present T cell receptor (beta chain) was sequenced within a study of cytomegalovirus exposure and HLA in healthy donors (dated by TCRdb to about 2017). Regarding the research as a whole: An earlier analysis of some 550 of the donors reported about 250 Gb of sequence data and around 110 million unique TCR beta sequences from approximately 180 million T cells. Approximately 310 gigabases of sequencing data and approximately 84 million unique TCR sequences were included in an early release covering under 650 HLA-typed donors. Of the 300 to 400 genotyped donors, around 81% fell in the genetic ancestry cluster associated with self-reported Caucasian donors. The aim of the study was to test whether cataloging public T cell receptors could identify signatures of past pathogen exposure. Using immunosequencing, the study profiled T cell repertoires from around 680 subjects and related those repertoires to cytomegalovirus serostatus. Besides the first cohort of around 670 subjects, a separate validation cohort made up of about 120 different subjects was used. High-throughput TCR immunosequencing, statistical association of individual TCRs with disease status, and machine learning were combined to predict cytomegalovirus infection status. In a later analysis, previously published TCR beta repertoires from 666 donors were re-analyzed and high-resolution HLA genotyping was added so that TCR occurrence patterns could be studied. Rather than drawing on any new phenotypic data, the later analysis identified candidate immune exposures from TCR beta sequences and the way those sequences occurred across donors. In an earlier analysis of 587 of the donors, high-throughput TCR beta sequencing was used to judge whether each TCR beta V gene segment behaved as functional or pseudogenic. Donor age, sex, ethnicity and CMV serostatus were compiled together with the repertoire data. Genome-wide SNP genotypes for about 65% of the 666 donors were used in a later genetic analysis, which treated that subset as a discovery cohort. Every discovery cohort repertoire had been produced on one sequencing platform. Both class I and class II loci were covered by HLA typing, at four-digit resolution. Typing coverage differed by locus: A, B, C, DRB1 and DQB1 were typed in roughly 620-640 donors, DQA1 in 522, DPA1 in roughly 590, and DPB1 in roughly 450. Roughly 5 DR-DQ haplotypes were treated as single units for association and clustering because of strong linkage in the cohort. Among roughly 400 genotyped donors of the cohort, an average of around 220,000 unique TCR beta nucleotide sequences was sequenced per donor, of which roughly 18% were non-productive.

General study outcomes and caveats: In a later analysis, the rate of TCR association differed among HLA loci, with DRB1 alleles having the most associated TCRs and HLA-C alleles having the fewest. A later genetic analysis reported fewer N-insertions in productive TCRs among donors in an Asian-associated ancestry cluster than the roughly 700-donor mean. This cohort had only TCR beta chains sequenced, and the lack of alpha or paired-chain data limited which features could be detected. Correlated functional status among segregating V segments might reflect linkage disequilibrium, but an unknown experimental factor could not be ruled out. Because HLA typing was missing for some donors at each locus, association tests included only the typed subset. Immune exposure information for the cohort was limited to CMV serostatus. A further reported finding was that TCR beta sequences accurately predicted the HLA-A and HLA-B alleles for most subjects in the first cohort. In an earlier analysis of around 600 of the donors, most TCR beta V segments were observed in productive rearrangements about 87% or about 30% of the time, broadly matching IMGT annotations. An association between a missense DCLRE1C variant and V-gene and J-gene trimming of TCR beta chains was found in a later genetic analysis and replicated in an independent cohort. Some IMGT-functional V segments, including TRBV6-2 and TRBV6-3, could not be distinguished by the 87-base-pair reads and were therefore excluded. Several of the top co-occurrence clusters appeared to be linked to parvovirus B19, influenza, CMV and Epstein-Barr virus, according to a later analysis. Because counts were too low, around 17 rarely observed V segments, including chromosome 9 orphons, were left out of the earlier analysis of a few hundred of the donors. A later analysis associated approximately 17,000 TCR beta sequences with specific HLA alleles at a false discovery rate of 0.05. Three of the identified cytomegalovirus-associated TCR beta chains were confirmed in vitro to be specific for cytomegalovirus antigens. Most TCR sequences were seen in very few donors, while some public TCRs were found in many individuals. The study listed approximately 160 TCR beta chains as associated with cytomegalovirus. In a later analysis, HLA-associated TCR beta chains were found to be more clonally expanded and to have lower generation probabilities than equally common non-associated chains. Assigning TCR associations to individual alleles was difficult when HLA alleles, especially DR and DQ, strongly co-occurred. A cluster of highly shared sequence variants was judged likely to be a technical artifact of the sequencing pipeline. The authors suggested that the approach could potentially be generalized to other disease states and immunological phenotypes. The classifier was reported to diagnose cytomegalovirus status with high specificity and sensitivity in both the original cohort and the validation cohort. A later analysis found that most CMV-associated TCR beta chains appeared HLA-restricted, with HLA associations seemingly driven largely by CMV exposure. The presence/absence analyses assumed that sequencing depth was roughly uniform across donors, and that assumption may not be true.

Library prep was done by the immunoSEQ multiplex PCR assay. A mixture of 60 forward primers for TCR Vbeta segments and 13 reverse primers for TCR Jbeta segments was used in the multiplex PCR. The CDR3 region of rearranged TCR beta genes was amplified from genomic DNA with a multiplex PCR assay. The Illumina HiSeq System was used to sequence the amplified TCR beta libraries as 87-base-pair reads. The authors processed their data as follows. A later analysis tallied tens of millions of unique TCR beta chains across the 610 or so repertoires, and approximately 11 million of those chains were shared by two or more donors. Raw reads were error-corrected and collapsed into unique sequences by a nearest-neighbor algorithm in which closely related sequences were merged to remove PCR and sequencing errors. CDR3 sequences were aligned to IMGT reference sequences to assign V, D and J gene segments. For a sequence to be retained, a match of at least six nucleotides to both a V gene segment and a J gene segment was required. Rearrangements were classified as productive when the CDR3 lacked stop codons and remained in frame with V and J, and all other rearrangements were classified as non-productive. CDR3 was defined according to IMGT convention as the region running from the second conserved V-encoded cysteine to the conserved J-encoded phenylalanine. Sequences without an unambiguous match to a single V gene segment were excluded from the earlier analysis of 450 to 650 of the donors. An earlier analysis of 587 of the donors classified V segments as functional when productive rearrangements were above 56.7% and as segregating when the standard deviation between donors was above 5%. A statistical classification framework was built for diagnosing cytomegalovirus status from the catalog of TCR beta chain sequences. A later analysis assigned V and J genes by comparing TCR nucleotide sequences with IMGT/GENE-DB human TR gene sequences. A later analysis assigned CDR3 sequences and most-parsimonious VDJ recombination scenarios with the TCRdist pipeline. In a later analysis, each TCR beta chain was defined by its CDR3 amino acid sequence together with its V-gene family, and reads lacking a unique V-gene family were excluded. A later analysis removed 550 to 650 highly shared, low-generation-probability nucleotide sequences to deal with suspected cross-contamination and a sequencing artifact. For each public chain, a later analysis derived a clonal expansion index from normalized ranks of inferred template counts within each repertoire. In a later analysis, generation probabilities were computed with a VDJ recombination model fitted to out-of-frame rearrangements, and the resulting probabilities were checked against IGoR. A later analysis scored TCR-TCR, TCR-HLA and TCR-CMV co-occurrence with hypergeometric tests, applying a repertoire-size bias correction to TCR pairs. A later analysis estimated false discovery rates by permuting HLA or CMV assignments 20 times. In a later analysis, co-occurring TCRs were grouped using DBSCAN, with TCRdist sequence similarity added in when clustering inside HLA-allele-positive subsets. Repertoires with fewer than 30,000 or more than 120,000 public chains were left out of co-occurrence clustering, as were about five repertoires with anomalous nucleotide sharing. TCRdb provides this immuneACCESS table in a form limited to in-frame rearrangements. Some clones are lacking; in checked studies, under half of them reflect an unresolved V gene, and why the rest are absent is not known. That table furnishes V, J and clone size, whereas the DNA furnished D and trimming. The sample includes roughly 200,000 clones, with approximately 84% observed a single time. Of the sample, roughly 0.58% is held by the ten largest clones.

The cohort consisted of 666 healthy bone marrow donors. All cohort members were sampled while nominally healthy, although unrecorded immune exposures were likely present. The donor tested CMV seronegative, placing the donor among the 300 to 400 seronegative members of the cohort. Each donor provided a peripheral blood sample, and peripheral blood mononuclear cells were used for TCR beta sequencing. The Qiagen DNeasy Blood Extraction Kit was used to extract genomic DNA from the blood cell samples. For CDR1 and CDR2, the germline V gene (reference sequence) lists LNHNV and YYDKDF. The CDR3 sequence holds 18 residues, the cysteine and phenylalanine included. The DNA shown is the 54-base CDR3, in frame from base 1. V ends up 1 base short and J 4 bases short, with an unmatched junction base count of 13. As to this clone: The antigen it binds to is not known. The sample holds no much larger clone one base away, and base qualities are not on file.

The sequence came from a woman in her forties in good health and CMV-seronegative. The chain is assembled from TRBV15 and TRBJ2-7; 10 nucleotides in the junction match TRBD1. Sequenced input: PBMCs. The CDR3 has the sequence CATSRVPGQGTLGYEQYF. The DNA sequence follows: TGTGCCACCAGCAGAGTCCCGGGACAGGGGACCCTTGGGTACGAGCAGTACTTC.